The 31 T cell receptor beta chains below all came from one sample that was sequenced in a study of cytomegalovirus exposure and HLA in healthy donors. The PCR used 60 Vbeta and 13 Jbeta primers. Profiled with immunoSEQ multiplex PCR; TCRdb holds only in-frame clones, not every one. The sample consists of some 130,000 clones, roughly 80% of them appearing once. The specimen sequenced was PBMCs. These receptors came from a man aged 25-45 years in good health and CMV-seronegative.

This rearrangement joins TRBV5-1 to TRBJ2-1, with 8 bases identical to TRBD2. The germline CDR1 and CDR2 sequences are SGHRS and YFSETQ. The CDR3 is 14 residues long. V gave up 3 bases and J gave up 8 bases; unmatched junction bases: 7. Here the CDR3 reads CASSSGLEIHEQFF. Written as DNA, the CDR3 is TGCGCCAGCAGCTCGGGACTAGAAATCCATGAGCAGTTCTTC.

The chain is built from TRBV9 and TRBJ2-3, with 9 bases aligning to TRBD2. The trim removed 0 bases at V and 4 bases at J, leaving 6 bases unmatched. Germline assignment: CDR1 SGDLS and CDR2 YYNGEE. The CDR3 is 16 amino acids. CDR3 amino acids: CASSVDGGRAADTQYF. In DNA, the CDR3 is TGTGCCAGCAGCGTAGATGGCGGGAGGGCCGCAGATACGCAGTATTTT.

V usage is TRBV7-6 and J usage is TRBJ2-5, with 12 bases aligning to TRBD2. The J call is doubtful: the DNA matches TRBJ2-7 better. The CDR3 has 18 amino acids. Germline V gives CDR1 SGHVS, CDR2 FNYEAQ. The CDR3 loop is CASSLLGMTSGRESEQYF. CDR3 coding DNA: TGTGCCAGCAGCTTGTTGGGTATGACTAGCGGGAGAGAGAGCGAGCAGTACTTC.

The chain carries TRBV25-1 and TRBJ2-3; tentative D call: TRBD1 (5 bases). V was shortened by 4 bases and J by 1 base, with 9 bases between the two germline ends. Germline CDR1 MGHDK, CDR2 SYGVNS. This CDR3 has 14 residues. For the CDR3, the DNA is TGTGCCAGCAGTGGGGGCCGGGGCACAGATACGCAGTATTTT. It encodes CASSGGRGTDTQYF. The full variable domain, with the rest looked up from reference TRBV25-1 and TRBJ2-3, is EADIYQTPRYLVIGTGKKITLECSQTMGHDKMYWYQQDPGMELHLIHYSYGVNSTEKGDLSSESTVSRIRTEHFPLTLESARPSHTSQYLCASSGGRGTDTQYFGPGTRLTVL.

The genes are TRBV18 and TRBJ1-4; possible D gene TRBD1, 6 bases. The germline V gene encodes CDR1 KGHSH and CDR2 LQKENI. CDR3 length: 14 amino acids. Trimming removed 4 bases from V and 4 bases from J, with 10 bases in between. CDR3 loop: CASSQNRDNEKLFF. CDR3 nucleotide sequence: TGTGCCAGCTCACAGAACAGGGATAATGAAAAACTGTTTTTT.

This clone has just a few counts. This chain joins TRBV6-5 and TRBJ1-3; D is ambiguous. CDR1 is MNHEY, CDR2 SVGAGI, per germline. The CDR3 is 13 amino acids. V gave up 5 bases and J gave up 4 bases, with 9 bases separating them. CDR3 residues: CASSTGVGNTIYF. In nucleotides, the CDR3 is TGTGCCAGCAGTACCGGGGTAGGAAACACCATATATTTT.

V is TRBV6-1 and J is TRBJ2-5, with D maybe TRBD1 (6 bases). Germline V lookup: CDR1 MNHNS, CDR2 SASEGT. V lost 6 bases and J 1 base, leaving 6 bases between the germline ends. This CDR3 contains 12 residues. The CDR3: CASSRGQETQYF. The CDR3 DNA sequence: TGTGCCAGCAGCAGGGGCCAAGAGACCCAGTACTTC.

The J gene is TRBJ2-7, the V gene TRBV9; 7 nucleotides line up with TRBD2. CDR3 size: 15 residues. V shed 0 bases and J 2 bases; nucleotides not matched to a gene: 5. CDR1 is SGDLS and CDR2 is YYNGEE in the germline V gene. Here the CDR3 DNA reads TGTGCCAGCAGCGTAGGAGAGCGGGGACCCTACGAGCAGTACTTC. Encoded protein: CASSVGERGPYEQYF.

This clone showed up just a few times. The chain carries TRBV10-3 and TRBJ2-7; D perhaps matches TRBD2 (5 bases). V gave up 0 bases and J gave up 2 bases, with 8 bases separating them. This CDR3 contains 14 residues. CDR1 and CDR2 (germline): ENHRY, SYGVKD. CDR3 DNA: TGTGCCATCAGTGAGTCGGCGCGGGCCTACGAGCAGTACTTC. Encoded protein: CAISESARAYEQYF.

CDR3 residues: CASSLEQGPYEQYF. DNA for the CDR3: TGTGCCAGCAGCTTAGAACAGGGCCCCTACGAGCAGTACTTC. The chain links TRBV7-6 to TRBJ2-7, with a possible D match to TRBD1 (6 bases). CDR3 length equals 14 residues. Germline V CDR1 and CDR2: SGHVS, FNYEAQ. V was pared by 1 base and J by 2 bases, with 9 bases between.

This clone was recorded once. The J gene is TRBJ2-2, the V gene TRBV15, with D possibly being TRBD2 (5 bases). Looked up from germline, CDR1 is LNHNV and CDR2 is YYDKDF (reference sequence). The CDR3 runs 14 residues. V was shortened by 0 bases and J by 7 bases, with 9 bases between the two germline ends. The CDR3 loop is CATSRDWAGGELFF. In nucleotides, the CDR3 is TGTGCCACCAGCAGAGATTGGGCGGGCGGGGAGCTGTTTTTT.

V usage is TRBV11-2 and J usage is TRBJ2-1; D may be TRBD1 (6 bases). This CDR3 is 15 amino acids long. V lost 2 bases to trimming and J lost 6 bases, with 14 bases between them. CDR1 is SGHAT, CDR2 FQNNGV, per germline. This CDR3 reads CASSLSRGTGNEQFF. DNA of the CDR3: TGTGCCAGCAGCTTAAGCAGGGGAACAGGCAATGAGCAGTTCTTC.

The chain uses TRBV28 and TRBJ2-7; TRBD1 matches at 7 bases. The CDR3 has 14 residues. Germline V gives CDR1 MDHEN, CDR2 SYDVKM. V gave up 4 bases and J gave up 4 bases; unmatched junction bases: 7. This CDR3 is CASSSRQGFYEQYF. The CDR3 region has the DNA TGTGCCAGCAGTTCCCGACAGGGATTTTACGAGCAGTACTTC.

The gene calls are TRBV29-1 and TRBJ2-3; 8 nucleotides align to TRBD2. Germline-derived CDR1 and CDR2 are SQVTM and ANQGSEA. This CDR3 is 13 amino acids long. V trimming: 2 bases; J trimming: 4 bases; junction bases outside the gene matches: 2. The CDR3: CSVERREADTQYF. CDR3 DNA sequence: TGCAGCGTTGAACGGCGGGAGGCAGATACGCAGTATTTT.

Here the CDR3 reads CASSSWTVDGYTF. The CDR3 coding sequence is TGTGCCAGTAGTAGTTGGACAGTAGATGGCTACACCTTC. V usage is TRBV19 and J usage is TRBJ1-2, with a weak D call TRBD1 (6 bases). CDR1 is LNHDA, CDR2 SQIVND, per germline (reference sequence). The CDR3 sequence is 13 residues long. V was cut by 4 bases and J by 6 bases, with 12 bases left in between.

The table lists this clone with a few counts. This chain uses TRBV19 with TRBJ1-5; TRBD1 matches 7 bases. This CDR3 has 15 amino acids. CDR1 LNHDA and CDR2 SQIVND come from the germline V gene (reference sequence). Losses at the gene ends were 8 bases for V and 0 bases for J; bases not matched to a gene: 7. The CDR3: CASSWDSLSNQPQHF. The CDR3 bases are TGTGCCAGTTCCTGGGACAGTCTTAGCAATCAGCCCCAGCATTTT.

This sequence joins TRBV5-1 and TRBJ1-4; 9 nucleotides agree with TRBD1. Unmatched junction bases numbered 7, after V lost 4 bases and J lost 9 bases. In germline, CDR1 is SGHRS, CDR2 YFSETQ. The CDR3 length is 14 residues. The CDR3 sequence is CASSTGTGKQKLFF. The DNA of the CDR3 is TGCGCCAGCAGCACCGGGACAGGGAAGCAAAAACTGTTTTTT. The full variable domain, its missing parts supplied by reference TRBV5-1 and TRBJ1-4, is KAGVTQTPRYLIKTRGQQVTLSCSPISGHRSVSWYQQTPGQGLQFLFEYFSETQRNKGNFPGRFSGRQFSNSRSEMNVSTLELGDSALYLCASSTGTGKQKLFFGSGTQLSVL.

The J gene is TRBJ2-1, the V gene TRBV7-9; 11 nucleotides match TRBD2. There are 13 residues in the CDR3. Germline lookup yields CDR1 SEHNR and CDR2 FQNEAQ (reference sequence). V gave up 11 bases and J gave up 8 bases; unmatched junction bases: 8. The CDR3 nucleotides are TGTGCCCCCGGGATAGCGGGAGGGGATGAGCAGTTCTTC. Translating gives CAPGIAGGDEQFF. The variable domain in full, with the rest retrieved from reference TRBV7-9 and TRBJ2-1, is DTGVSQNPRHKITKRGQNVTFRCDPISEHNRLYWYRQTLGQGPEFLTYFQNEAQLEKSRLLSDRFSAERPKGSFSTLEIQRTEQGDSAMYLCAPGIAGGDEQFFGPGTRLTVL.

This chain connects TRBV2 to TRBJ2-2, with a tentative D call TRBD2 (6 bases). The ends were cut back, 4 bases at V and 5 bases at J, with 11 bases in the middle. Germline CDR1 and CDR2: SNHLY and FYNNEI. This CDR3 region has 14 residues. The CDR3 loop is CASSVTRGTGELFF. In nucleotides, the CDR3 is TGTGCCAGCAGTGTGACGCGGGGAACCGGGGAGCTGTTTTTT.

The chain uses TRBV29-1 and TRBJ2-7; possibly TRBD1 for D (6 bases). This CDR3 is 15 amino acids long. From germline, CDR1 is SQVTM and CDR2 ANQGSEA. V was shortened by 4 bases and J by 7 bases, with 23 bases between the two germline ends. This chain's CDR3 is CSVALGAGEMWEQYF. The CDR3 DNA sequence: TGCAGCGTTGCCCTCGGGGCAGGGGAAATGTGGGAGCAGTACTTC.

The chain recombines TRBV10-3 with TRBJ2-3, with 11 bases that match TRBD2. The CDR3 is 16 amino acids. The V gene end was trimmed by 4 bases and the J gene end by 3 bases; junction bases not matched to a gene: 6. Germline CDR1 and CDR2: ENHRY and SYGVKD. CDR3 in DNA: TGTGCCATCAGTGGGCCCGGGACTAGCGGAACAGATACGCAGTATTTT. This gives the protein CAISGPGTSGTDTQYF.

In this sample, this clone turned up once. The gene calls are TRBV27 and TRBJ1-5; no clear D gene. The CDR3 is 15 residues long. The V end lost 4 bases, the J end lost 3 bases, and 13 bases lay between the germline ends. CDR1 is MNHEY, CDR2 SMNVEV, per germline (reference sequence). The CDR3 here is CASSSVNSNNQPQHF. In DNA form, the CDR3 reads TGTGCCAGCAGTTCCGTTAACAGTAACAATCAGCCCCAGCATTTT.

The V and J genes are TRBV4-1 and TRBJ1-5, with D possibly matching TRBD1 (6 bases). Germline loops: CDR1 MGHRA, CDR2 YSYEKL. The CDR3 covers 17 residues. V gave up 0 bases and J gave up 0 bases, with 12 bases separating them. The CDR3 protein is CASSQDQGFYSNQPQHF. The CDR3, as DNA: TGCGCCAGCAGCCAAGATCAGGGGTTTTATAGCAATCAGCCCCAGCATTTT.

The rearrangement links TRBV30 to TRBJ1-3; D gene ambiguous. The V gene lost 2 bases and the J gene lost 0 bases, with 14 bases spanning the gap. The CDR3 contains 16 residues. Germline assignment: CDR1 GTSNPN and CDR2 SVGIG (reference sequence). The CDR3 bases are TGTGCCTGGAGTACTCCCTATCTCCACTCTGGAAACACCATATATTTT. Protein: CAWSTPYLHSGNTIYF.

The rearrangement uses TRBV5-5 and TRBJ2-7, with 7 bases lining up with TRBD1. Trimming took 5 bases from V and 0 from J; bases not matched to a gene: 8. Per the germline V gene, CDR1 is SGHKS and CDR2 is YYEKEE (reference sequence). The CDR3 totals 15 residues. The CDR3 region has the DNA TGTGCCAGCAGTTCAGGACAGGACCTCTCCTACGAGCAGTACTTC. Translated, it gives CASSSGQDLSYEQYF.

This clone is a singleton in its sample. The gene calls are TRBV29-1 and TRBJ2-5; D remains ambiguous. The germline gives CDR1 SQVTM, CDR2 ANQGSEA. The CDR3 is 13 amino acids. The ends were cut back, 4 bases at V and 0 bases at J, with 9 bases in the middle. Written as DNA, the CDR3 is TGCAGCGTTGGTGGCGCGGACCAAGAGACCCAGTACTTC. Translation: CSVGGADQETQYF. The whole variable domain, filled in from reference TRBV29-1 and TRBJ2-5, reads SAVISQKPSRDICQRGTSLTIQCQVDSQVTMMFWYRQQPGQSLTLIATANQGSEATYESGFVIDKFPISRPNLTFSTLTVSNMSPEDSSIYLCSVGGADQETQYFGPGTRLLVL.

With regard to this clone: At one of its ends the junction is not consistent with the germline gene, which may arise from a read error. The V gene is TRBV7-7, the J gene TRBJ2-1, with D perhaps TRBD2 (5 bases). The CDR3 totals 13 residues. CDR1 and CDR2 from the germline V gene are SSHAT and FNYEAQ (reference sequence). The CDR3 nucleotides are TGTGCTAGCAGCTTAGAGGTCGGGGATGAGCAGTTCTTC. Its protein is CASSLEVGDEQFF.

On this clone: The junction and the germline gene differ at one end; a read error may be behind it. The rearrangement links TRBV7-7 to TRBJ2-1; maybe TRBD2 (7 bases). CDR1 is SSHAT and CDR2 is FNYEAQ in the germline V gene (reference sequence). CDR3 length: 13 amino acids. The CDR3 coding sequence is TGTGCTAGCAGCTTAGGGGGGGGGAATGAGCAGTTCTTC. It encodes CASSLGGGNEQFF. Complete variable domain (other parts from reference TRBV7-7 and TRBJ2-1): GAGVSQSPRYKVTKRGQDVTLRCDPISSHATLYWYQQALGQGPEFLTYFNYEAQPDKSGLPSDRFSAERPEGSISTLTIQRTEQRDSAMYRCASSLGGGNEQFFGPGTRLTVL.

The chain joins TRBV2 to TRBJ2-7; 9 nucleotides agree with TRBD2. J lost 7 bases, V lost 10 bases, and 5 bases had no gene match. The CDR3 totals 11 residues. CDR1 is SNHLY, CDR2 FYNNEI, per germline. The CDR3 spells CAKRAGGEQYF. The CDR3 DNA reads as TGTGCCAAGCGGGCGGGGGGGGAGCAGTACTTC.

The genes are TRBV10-1 and TRBJ1-1; TRBD1 might be the D (5 bases). Germline V gene sequence: CDR1 WNHNN, CDR2 SYGVQD (reference sequence). This CDR3 is 13 amino acids long. V lost 3 bases to trimming and J lost 1 base, with 6 bases between them. CDR3 DNA sequence: TGCGCCAGCAGTGACGGACAGAACACTGAAGCTTTCTTT. This translates into CASSDGQNTEAFF.

The CDR3 DNA follows: TGTGCCAGCAGCCCTGACAGGGCAGGAGAGCAGTTCTTC. Amino acid sequence: CASSPDRAGEQFF. This chain connects TRBV11-2 to TRBJ2-1; TRBD1 matches at 7 bases. Trimming took 5 bases from V and 10 from J; bases not matched to a gene: 8. CDR1 and CDR2 (germline): SGHAT, FQNNGV. The CDR3 consists of 13 residues.